This T cell receptor (beta chain) was identified during a study of shared clonotypes between healthy human individuals. Authors' data handling: Owing to the provision of junction-only sequences devoid of quality scores by immunoSEQ, filtering differed. Only in-frame clones appear in the TCRdb table, and some are missing; sequencing was by immunoSEQ multiplex PCR. V and J calls and clone size are given by that table; D and trimming were obtained from the DNA. The sample lists around 2,000,000 clones, about 93% occurring once. Naive-designated CD8 cells lacked CD45RO, were positively enriched for CCR7, and omitted terminally differentiated effector memory CD45RA+ cells. Donors were healthy HIV-negative adults without recently reported acute infections or vaccinations. This CDR3 has 14 amino acids. The V end was cut by 7 bases, the J end by 8 bases, with 18 bases between. Germline CDR1 and CDR2: MNHNS and SASEGT.

Sequenced material: naive CD8+ T cells from PBMCs. The clonotype originates from a man aged 18 to 35 in good health. Some clones in this sample may be carry-over from other donors' samples. The chain couples TRBV6-1 to TRBJ2-1; D remains ambiguous. CDR3 loop: CASISPQLDDEQFF. DNA of the CDR3: TGTGCCAGCATTTCCCCCCAGTTGGACGATGAGCAGTTCTTC.